The 24 T cell receptor beta chains below come from one sample, sequenced in a study of blood T cell repertoires in COVID-19. The data were produced by immunoSEQ multiplex PCR, yet TCRdb's version contains in-frame clones alone and is incomplete. The sample has over 300,000 clones; roughly 85% are singletons. Sequencing was carried out using peripheral blood. These receptors were obtained from a human donor in a cohort sampled during active COVID-19.

This chain uses TRBV29-1 with TRBJ1-1, with 10 bases identical to TRBD1. The germline CDR1 and CDR2 sequences are SQVTM and ANQGSEA. The V gene end was trimmed by 1 base and the J gene end by 7 bases; junction bases not matched to a gene: 15. The CDR3 covers 17 residues. The CDR3 region is CSVEVPLGTGEFGEAFF. The CDR3 coding sequence is TGCAGCGTTGAAGTTCCTCTCGGGACAGGGGAGTTTGGTGAAGCTTTCTTT.

For the CDR3, the DNA is TGCGCCAGCAGCTCCCTGTTGAACACTGAAGCTTTCTTT. The encoded protein is CASSSLLNTEAFF. The chain couples TRBV5-1 to TRBJ1-1; D is unresolved. This CDR3 has 13 amino acids. The ends were cut back, 3 bases at V and 0 bases at J, with 6 bases in the middle. Germline CDR1 reads SGHRS; CDR2 reads YFSETQ.

The CDR3 DNA is TGTGCCAGCAGCAACGACAGGGGCACTGAAGCTTTCTTT. This gives the protein CASSNDRGTEAFF. J is TRBJ1-1 and V is TRBV7-3; 8 bases map to TRBD1. Germline loops: CDR1 SGHTA, CDR2 FQGTGA. The CDR3 is 13 residues long. With V trimmed by 5 bases and J by 4 bases, 3 bases remained unmatched.

The chain combines TRBV29-1 with TRBJ1-2; TRBD1 aligns across 8 bases. Trimming took 6 bases from V and 3 from J; bases not matched to a gene: 12. The CDR3 length is 15 residues. CDR1 and CDR2 from the germline V gene are SQVTM and ANQGSEA. DNA of the CDR3: TGCAGCGTCCCTGAGACAGGGGCGGGGTACTATGGCTACACCTTC. This codes for CSVPETGAGYYGYTF.

The gene calls are TRBV30 and TRBJ2-1; the D gene is possibly TRBD2 (5 bases). The CDR3 totals 13 residues. Germline-derived CDR1 and CDR2 are GTSNPN and SVGIG (reference sequence). Trimming shortened V by 8 bases and J by 5 bases, and 16 bases separated the two germline ends. CDR3 amino acids: CAGNPDFHNEQFF. CDR3 in DNA: TGTGCCGGTAACCCGGACTTCCACAATGAGCAGTTCTTC. Full variable domain (rest looked up from reference TRBV30 and TRBJ2-1): SQTIHQWPATLVQPVGSPLSLECTVEGTSNPNLYWYRQAAGRGLQLLFYSVGIGQISSEVPQNLSASRPQDRQFILSSKKLLLSDSGFYLCAGNPDFHNEQFFGPGTRLTVL.

CDR3: CASSFLSTDTQYF. The DNA of the CDR3 is TGTGCCAGCAGCTTTCTTAGCACAGATACGCAGTATTTT. The rearrangement joins TRBV7-2 to TRBJ2-3; unclear D gene. Germline CDR1 and CDR2: SGHTA and FQGNSA. This CDR3 has 13 residues. V was cut by 3 bases and J by 0 bases, with 4 bases left in between. The full variable domain, in which reference TRBV7-2 and TRBJ2-3 provide the parts outside the CDR3, is GAGVSQSPSNKVTEKGKDVELRCDPISGHTALYWYRQSLGQGLEFLIYFQGNSAPDKSGLPSDRFSAERTGGSVSTLTIQRTQQEDSAVYLCASSFLSTDTQYFGPGTRLTVL.

The chain combines TRBV9 with TRBJ1-4; 8 nucleotides align to TRBD1. Germline V gene sequence: CDR1 SGDLS, CDR2 YYNGEE. The CDR3 is made up of 16 amino acids. V trimming: 0 bases; J trimming: 3 bases; junction bases outside the gene matches: 4. CDR3 protein: CASSVGQGAPNEKLFF. As DNA, the CDR3 is TGTGCCAGCAGCGTAGGCCAGGGGGCGCCTAATGAAAAACTGTTTTTT.

This chain connects TRBV3-1 (or the pseudogene TRBV3-2) to TRBJ1-3, with 8 nucleotides matching TRBD1. V lost 1 base to trimming and J lost 4 bases; unmatched junction nucleotides: 3. There are 15 residues in the CDR3. Germline V gene data show CDR1 as LGHDT and CDR2 as YNNKEL (reference sequence). The DNA for the CDR3 is TGTGCCAGCAGCCAAGGACAGGGGATCGGAAACACCATATATTTT. Translated: CASSQGQGIGNTIYF.

This chain links TRBV19 with TRBJ1-5; D possibly corresponds to TRBD1 (5 bases). V was clipped by 7 bases and J by 5 bases, with 18 bases between them. The germline CDR1 and CDR2 sequences are LNHDA and SQIVND (reference sequence). The CDR3 runs to 15 residues. Here the CDR3 reads CASTLGLTLDQPQHF. CDR3 DNA sequence: TGTGCCAGTACCCTGGGACTTACCCTTGATCAGCCCCAGCATTTT.

J is TRBJ2-7 and V is TRBV18, with D tentatively TRBD2 (6 bases). V dropped 1 base and J dropped 2 bases, with 15 bases sitting between them. CDR1 is KGHSH and CDR2 is LQKENI in the germline V gene. The CDR3 sequence is 16 residues long. The CDR3 region is CASSPLSRDSPYEQYF. CDR3 DNA: TGTGCCAGCTCACCACTCTCCCGGGACTCTCCCTACGAGCAGTACTTC. Together with reference TRBV18 and TRBJ2-7, the CDR3 gives the full variable domain: NAGVMQNPRHLVRRRGQEARLRCSPMKGHSHVYWYRQLPEEGLKFMVYLQKENIIDESGMPKERFSAEFPKEGPSILRIQQVVRGDSAAYFCASSPLSRDSPYEQYFGPGTRLTVT.

V usage is TRBV9 and J usage is TRBJ2-3, with D possibly TRBD2 on 7 matching bases. The V and J ends lost 3 bases and 2 bases respectively, with 10 bases between them. Germline-derived CDR1 and CDR2 are SGDLS and YYNGEE. The length of the CDR3 is 14 residues. Here the CDR3 reads CASSERGATDTQYF. For the CDR3, the DNA is TGTGCCAGCAGCGAACGGGGGGCCACAGATACGCAGTATTTT.

The V and J genes are TRBV5-1 and TRBJ2-2; no clear D gene. Germline CDR1 reads SGHRS; CDR2 reads YFSETQ. V lost 1 base to trimming and J lost 5 bases, with 9 bases between them. CDR3 length: 14 residues. The CDR3 nucleotides read TGCGCCAGCAGCTTGATCCGTTTAACCGGGGAGCTGTTTTTT. This translates into CASSLIRLTGELFF.

The genes are TRBV27 and TRBJ1-2; the match to TRBD1 covers 7 bases. Germline V gene data show CDR1 as MNHEY and CDR2 as SMNVEV (reference sequence). This CDR3 has 13 residues. With V trimmed by 6 bases and J by 2 bases, 3 bases remained unmatched. The CDR3 DNA follows: TGTGCCAGCAGCGAGACAGGGAACTATGGCTACACCTTC. It encodes CASSETGNYGYTF.

The chain recombines TRBV7-9 with TRBJ1-6, with 7 bases lining up with TRBD1. The CDR3 totals 14 residues. V was pared by 5 bases and J by 5 bases, with 3 bases of the junction left unmatched. CDR1 and CDR2 (germline): SEHNR, FQNEAQ (reference sequence). DNA of the CDR3: TGTGCCAGCAGCCGGGGACAGAATAATTCACCCCTCCACTTT. This encodes CASSRGQNNSPLHF.

The chain uses TRBV19 and TRBJ1-2; 9 bases fit TRBD1. From germline, CDR1 is LNHDA and CDR2 SQIVND (reference sequence). V dropped 5 bases and J dropped 9; count of bases not matched to a gene: 7. The CDR3 is made up of 13 amino acids. CDR3 in amino acids: CASSLGQGRSYTF. The DNA of the CDR3 is TGTGCCAGTAGTCTAGGACAGGGGAGAAGCTACACCTTC.

The V gene is TRBV6-1, the J gene TRBJ2-3; D is undetermined. The V gene's germline CDR1 is MNHNS and CDR2 SASEGT. V shed 1 base and J shed 3 bases, with 5 bases lying between them. This CDR3 has 13 amino acids. CDR3 nucleotide sequence: TGTGCCAGCAGTGAAGGGGCAACAGATACGCAGTATTTT. Translated, it gives CASSEGATDTQYF.

This rearrangement joins TRBV28 to TRBJ1-5; TRBD1 might be the D (5 bases). The CDR3 extends over 13 amino acids. Germline V gives CDR1 MDHEN, CDR2 SYDVKM. V was cut by 4 bases and J by 6 bases, with 10 bases left in between. The DNA for the CDR3 is TGTGCCAGCAGTTCAGGGTTGAGTCAGCCCCAGCATTTT. As protein: CASSSGLSQPQHF.

The chain is built from TRBV10-3 and TRBJ1-4; D unresolved. The CDR3 covers 13 residues. From germline, CDR1 is ENHRY and CDR2 SYGVKD. Trimming took off 2 bases at V and 3 bases at J, with 4 bases between the two ends. The CDR3 loop is CAISETANEKLFF. CDR3 nucleotide sequence: TGTGCCATCAGTGAGACAGCTAATGAAAAACTGTTTTTT.

DNA of the CDR3: TGTGCCAGCATGGAAAGACTGGATTCCTACGAGCAGTACTTC. Residues: CASMERLDSYEQYF. V is TRBV6-5 and J is TRBJ2-7; D call uncertain. Germline V gene sequence: CDR1 MNHEY, CDR2 SVGAGI. Trimming pared 7 bases from V and 1 base from J, leaving 14 bases between. This CDR3 has 14 residues.

The gene calls are TRBV7-3 and TRBJ2-3; a possible D gene is TRBD1 (6 bases). Looked up from germline, CDR1 is SGHTA and CDR2 is FQGTGA. The CDR3 covers 17 residues. Trimming left V 0 bases short and J 3 bases short, with 16 bases between. CDR3 nucleotide sequence: TGTGCCAGCAGCTTAACAGGCCCAGGGGTTATTACAGATACGCAGTATTTT. This translates into CASSLTGPGVITDTQYF.

The rearrangement uses TRBV4-1 and TRBJ2-7, with 7 bases that match TRBD2. The CDR3 sequence is 15 residues long. Trimming at V came to 1 base and at J to 0 bases, leaving 3 bases not matched to a gene. Germline loops: CDR1 MGHRA, CDR2 YSYEKL. The CDR3 loop is CASSQVERGSYEQYF. The DNA of the CDR3 is TGCGCCAGCAGCCAAGTCGAGCGGGGCTCCTACGAGCAGTACTTC.

The genes are TRBV19 and TRBJ2-7; possibly TRBD2 for D (5 bases). The CDR3 consists of 17 residues. Germline V gene sequence: CDR1 LNHDA, CDR2 SQIVND (reference sequence). V dropped 5 bases and J dropped 3 bases, with 23 bases sitting between them. The CDR3: CASSPNLHRFGDYEQYF. The CDR3 DNA is TGTGCCAGTAGTCCAAACCTTCACAGATTCGGGGACTACGAGCAGTACTTC.

The chain uses TRBV5-1 and TRBJ2-2; 11 bases are a match to TRBD1. The length of the CDR3 is 15 residues. The ends lost 4 bases at V and 2 bases at J; junction bases unmatched: 1. Germline CDR1 and CDR2: SGHRS and YFSETQ. The CDR3 nucleotides read TGCGCCAGCAGCAGGACAGGGGGCAACACCGGGGAGCTGTTTTTT. It encodes CASSRTGGNTGELFF.

The chain has TRBV7-9 and TRBJ2-7, with 7 bases identical to TRBD1. The germline V gene encodes CDR1 SEHNR and CDR2 FQNEAQ (reference sequence). This CDR3 region has 14 residues. V shed 5 bases, J shed 2 bases, and the junction held 6 bases outside the gene matches. The CDR3 coding sequence is TGTGCCAGCAGCCCACCGACAGGGCCCTACGAGCAGTACTTC. This translates into CASSPPTGPYEQYF.